This T cell receptor beta chain is drawn from a study of blood T cell repertoires in COVID-19 (TCRdb year 2020). For context, the study as a whole: Samples covering the acute and convalescent phases of COVID-19 were provided by collaborators in the United States, Italy and Spain. Sample metadata almost always included a de-identified subject ID, COVID-19 status, age in years and sex. The samples were drawn from the first 160 participants of the ongoing ImmuneRACE study and from under 1,500 subjects provided by 6 global collaborators. The repertoires were made available in a free public database intended to serve as a resource for research on the immune response to SARS-CoV-2. Where HLA class I and class II types were available, the types were taken from metadata supplied by the sample provider, not from assay-based typing. Deeply sampled blood TCRbeta repertoires from subjects exposed to, actively infected with, or recovered from COVID-19 were included in the dataset. The prospective study material was composed of cDNA or gDNA derived from T cells, B-cell-depleted T cells, or PBMCs. Here is what the overall study found, with its caveats: How much clinical and demographic metadata was included differed by source and by participant, and the metadata was provided uncurated.

TCRbeta CDR3 regions were amplified from genomic DNA using the immunoSEQ Assay, a bias-controlled multiplex PCR. In the source study's methods: The number of nucleated cells in each sample was estimated by amplification of reference gene primers within the assay. To quantify the absolute abundance of each unique TCRbeta CDR3 rearrangement, sequence reads were collapsed and filtered. For each sample, productive Simpson clonality was calculated as the square root of Simpson's diversity index over productive rearrangements. TCRdb retrieved this table from immuneACCESS and kept in-frame rearrangements only. Not all clones are present; in checked studies, unresolved V genes account for under half, and no reason is known for the remainder. The D gene and trimming were derived from the DNA, and the V and J assignments and clone size from that table. The sample table shows fewer than 110,000 clones, and around 88% are seen once. The ten top clones hold 3% to 3.5% of the sample.

Each collaborating institution followed its own protocols to collect whole blood in K2EDTA tubes. For TCRbeta analysis, collaborator samples were shipped as frozen whole blood, as isolated PBMCs, or as DNA extracted from either sample type. Comments on this clone: Its antigen is not yet known. The junction and the germline gene differ at one end; a read error may be behind it.

Sequenced material: peripheral blood. This sequence was found in a human donor in a cohort sampled during active COVID-19.

The CDR3 region: CASSPGTSPAETRYF. The nucleotide sequence reads as follows: TGTGCCAGCAGTCCCGGGACTAGCCCTGCAGAGACCCGGTACTTC. The sequence links TRBV6-5 to TRBJ2-5, with 9 bases aligning to TRBD2. The CDR1 and CDR2 encoded by the germline V gene are MNHEY and SVGAGI. Measured from the cysteine to the phenylalanine, the CDR3 is 15 residues long. The only DNA kept is the CDR3, 45 bases in frame from the first base.